Each of the 25 T cell receptor beta chains below was sequenced from the same sample in a study of blood T cell repertoires in COVID-19. Data came from immunoSEQ multiplex PCR; TCRdb stores just in-frame clones and leaves some out. The sample has about 430,000 clones; 80% to 90% are singletons. Material for sequencing was peripheral blood. The receptors were sampled from a man aged 18 to 35 with COVID-19, enrolled during active disease.

The V gene is TRBV15, the J gene TRBJ2-1; 8 bases line up with TRBD1. The CDR3 spans 14 residues. In germline, CDR1 is LNHNV, CDR2 YYDKDF (reference sequence). With V trimmed by 2 bases and J by 9 bases, 6 bases remained unmatched. CDR3 in DNA: TGTGCCACCAGCAGACCGGGACAGGATAGTGAGCAGTTCTTC. Translation: CATSRPGQDSEQFF.

V is TRBV7-8 and J is TRBJ2-3, with D unclear. V was cut by 2 bases and J by 0 bases, with 9 bases left in between. The CDR3 contains 15 residues. Per germline, CDR1 SGHVS and CDR2 FQNEAQ. CDR3 protein: CASSLLRHSTDTQYF. CDR3 DNA sequence: TGTGCCAGCAGCTTACTGAGGCATAGCACAGATACGCAGTATTTT.

The rearrangement uses TRBV7-9 and TRBJ2-3; D is ambiguous. Trimming pared 5 bases from V and 1 base from J, leaving 16 bases between. This CDR3 region has 16 residues. Germline V gene sequence: CDR1 SEHNR, CDR2 FQNEAQ (reference sequence). DNA for the CDR3: TGTGCCAGCAGCCCGATTACATCTTTCGGCACAGATACGCAGTATTTT. It codes for CASSPITSFGTDTQYF.

There are a few counts of this clone. The chain couples TRBV7-2 to TRBJ1-2, with 11 bases aligning to TRBD1. Germline V CDR1 and CDR2: SGHTA, FQGNSA. The CDR3 totals 17 residues. V shed 5 bases, J shed 0 bases, and the junction held 8 bases outside the gene matches. The CDR3 sequence: CASSAPGQGVANYGYTF. In DNA, the CDR3 is TGTGCCAGCAGCGCCCCGGGACAGGGGGTGGCTAACTATGGCTACACCTTC.

The V and J genes are TRBV5-6 and TRBJ1-2; TRBD1 is a possible D gene (6 bases). The CDR3 runs to 14 residues. The V gene lost 0 bases and the J gene lost 4 bases, with 10 bases spanning the gap. Germline lookup yields CDR1 SGHDT and CDR2 YYEEEE. The CDR3 sequence: CASSLGTALYGYTF. CDR3 sequence (DNA): TGTGCCAGCAGCTTGGGGACAGCGCTCTATGGCTACACCTTC.

This chain links TRBV29-1 with TRBJ2-2; unclear D gene. V lost 3 bases and J lost 1, with 6 bases in between. The CDR3 loop spans 13 amino acids. Germline V lookup: CDR1 SQVTM, CDR2 ANQGSEA. CDR3 bases: TGCAGCGTTGACGCAGGGAACACCGGGGAGCTGTTTTTT. This translates into CSVDAGNTGELFF.

The chain recombines TRBV19 with TRBJ1-1, with 11 bases that match TRBD1. The germline CDR1 and CDR2 sequences are LNHDA and SQIVND (reference sequence). V trimming: 6 bases; J trimming: 8 bases; junction bases outside the gene matches: 5. The CDR3 is made up of 13 amino acids. CDR3 DNA: TGTGCCAGTAGGCGGGACAGGGGGGCCGAAGCTTTCTTT. Its protein product is CASRRDRGAEAFF.

V gene TRBV5-1 combines with J gene TRBJ2-5; 8 positions agree with TRBD2. CDR3 length equals 18 residues. V shed 7 bases and J 5 bases; nucleotides not matched to a gene: 22. In germline, CDR1 is SGHRS, CDR2 YFSETQ. CDR3 DNA: TGCGCCAGCTGGCCGGGTCAGGGAGGACTAGCCGGTCGGGAGACCCAGTACTTC. Translation gives CASWPGQGGLAGRETQYF.

V gene TRBV9 combines with J gene TRBJ1-3, with 10 bases identical to TRBD1. The CDR3 is 19 residues long. Looked up from germline, CDR1 is SGDLS and CDR2 is YYNGEE. V lost 4 bases and J lost 2; bases outside the gene matches: 15. The CDR3 nucleotides read TGTGCCAGCAGCATCTCGACCCGCGGGACAGGGGAAGCTGGAAACACCATATATTTT. This translates into CASSISTRGTGEAGNTIYF.

Only one count was recorded for this clone. The chain uses TRBV6-2 or TRBV6-3 and TRBJ2-7; D unclear. Deletions cut 5 bases from V and 1 base from J, with 9 bases between. The CDR3 is 13 amino acids. Germline assignment: CDR1 MNHEY and CDR2 SVGEGT. CDR3 nucleotides: TGTGCCAGCAGTACCTTTACTTCCTACGAGCAGTACTTC. Translated: CASSTFTSYEQYF.

The V and J genes are TRBV18 and TRBJ2-7; 11 positions agree with TRBD2. Germline CDR1 is KGHSH and CDR2 is LQKENI. The CDR3 extends over 18 amino acids. Unmatched junction bases numbered 9, after V lost 1 base and J lost 1 base. CDR3 protein: CASSPLFSGGAGSYEQYF. The CDR3 coding sequence is TGTGCCAGCTCACCACTCTTTAGCGGGGGGGCCGGGTCCTACGAGCAGTACTTC.

Only one count was recorded for this clone. The CDR3 DNA sequence: TGTGCCAGCAGCCAAGAGACAAGTCTTAGCAATCAGCCCCAGCATTTT. It is translated as CASSQETSLSNQPQHF. The chain has TRBV4-2 and TRBJ1-5; D gene unclear. Germline values: CDR1 LGHNA, CDR2 YNFKEQ. The CDR3 loop spans 16 amino acids. V lost 0 bases and J lost 0, with 9 bases in between.

The rearrangement links TRBV6-5 to TRBJ2-1; 12 nucleotides match TRBD2. Germline V gene sequence: CDR1 MNHEY, CDR2 SVGAGI. This CDR3 comprises 13 residues. Trimming cost V 10 bases and J 4 bases; bases outside gene matches: 2. The CDR3 loop is CATGTSGYNEQFF. The CDR3 nucleotides are TGTGCCACCGGGACTAGCGGGTACAATGAGCAGTTCTTC.

This chain connects TRBV27 to TRBJ1-1; no definite D call. Trimming took off 3 bases at V and 2 bases at J, with 10 bases between the two ends. This CDR3 contains 14 residues. Germline V gives CDR1 MNHEY, CDR2 SMNVEV (reference sequence). The CDR3 spells CASSLVRQNTEAFF. DNA for the CDR3: TGTGCCAGCAGTTTGGTCAGACAAAACACTGAAGCTTTCTTT.

The V gene is TRBV12-2, the J gene TRBJ1-5. TRBV12-2 is labeled a pseudogene. This CDR3 is built from 22 residues. The DNA for the CDR3 is TGTGCAAGTCGCCAAAGCTTTCCTGGAGGCCGGGATTACGCATATAGCAATCAGCCCCAGCATTTT. Amino acid sequence: CASRQSFPGGRDYAYSNQPQHF.

The V and J genes are TRBV10-3 and TRBJ2-3, with D possibly being TRBD2 (5 bases). Per the germline V gene, CDR1 is ENHRY and CDR2 is SYGVKD. The CDR3 covers 14 residues. Between the trimmed V and J ends, which lost 3 bases and 0 bases, there was a span of 7 bases. The DNA for the CDR3 is TGTGCCATCAGTGATTCGGGGAGCACAGATACGCAGTATTTT. Residues: CAISDSGSTDTQYF.

The chain links TRBV18 to TRBJ2-6; maybe TRBD2 (5 bases). V gave up 10 bases and J gave up 0 bases, with 19 bases separating them. The CDR3 is 17 residues long. Germline CDR1 KGHSH, CDR2 LQKENI. Here the CDR3 DNA reads TGTGCCACCCCCCGGGGAATTCATCTCTCTGGGGCCAACGTCCTGACTTTC. It translates to CATPRGIHLSGANVLTF.

The sample holds one count of this clone. The CDR3 DNA is TGTGCCAGCAGCGTAAGGGGGGGCTTGTCAGATACGCAGTATTTT. Its protein is CASSVRGGLSDTQYF. This rearrangement joins TRBV9 to TRBJ2-3; D possibly corresponds to TRBD2 (7 bases). Germline CDR1 is SGDLS and CDR2 is YYNGEE. This CDR3 comprises 15 residues. With 1 base removed from V and 4 bases from J, the gap between germline ends came to 13 bases.

This clone was seen more than once but under ten times. The V call is TRBV2, the J call TRBJ1-4; D is uncertain. The V gene's germline CDR1 is SNHLY and CDR2 FYNNEI. The CDR3 runs 14 residues. V dropped 4 bases and J dropped 0 bases, with 6 bases sitting between them. CDR3 loop: CASSVESTNEKLFF. CDR3 DNA sequence: TGTGCCAGCAGTGTGGAGTCAACTAATGAAAAACTGTTTTTT.

The chain has TRBV7-9 and TRBJ2-7, with a weak D call TRBD2 (5 bases). The germline CDR1 and CDR2 sequences are SEHNR and FQNEAQ (reference sequence). The ends were cut back, 4 bases at V and 3 bases at J, with 13 bases in the middle. The length of the CDR3 is 14 residues. The CDR3, as DNA: TGTGCCAGCAGCTCCCCCGGGGTCTACTACGAGCAGTACTTC. Its protein product is CASSSPGVYYEQYF.

This sequence joins TRBV19 and TRBJ2-7; 9 bases fit TRBD1. The germline gives CDR1 LNHDA, CDR2 SQIVND (reference sequence). This CDR3 contains 15 residues. Trimming cost V 1 base and J 2 bases; bases outside gene matches: 3. The CDR3 region is CASSIGTGGTYEQYF. The CDR3 DNA is TGTGCCAGTAGTATAGGAACAGGGGGCACCTACGAGCAGTACTTC.

This chain joins TRBV19 and TRBJ1-5; TRBD1 matches at 7 bases. In germline, CDR1 is LNHDA, CDR2 SQIVND (reference sequence). This CDR3 comprises 15 residues. Trimming at V came to 5 bases and at J to 1 base, leaving 5 bases not matched to a gene. The CDR3 loop reads CASSPTGTSNQPQHF. DNA for the CDR3: TGTGCCAGTAGTCCGACAGGGACCAGCAATCAGCCCCAGCATTTT.

V gene TRBV9 combines with J gene TRBJ2-5; 7 bases align to TRBD2. CDR3 size: 14 residues. The junction had 3 bases not matched to a gene; V was cut back by 0 bases and J by 4 bases. Germline V gives CDR1 SGDLS, CDR2 YYNGEE. For the CDR3, the DNA is TGTGCCAGCAGCGTAGATCTAGCGGTAGAGACCCAGTACTTC. This gives the protein CASSVDLAVETQYF.

The chain carries TRBV5-5 and TRBJ1-6; 10 nucleotides match TRBD1. CDR1 SGHKS and CDR2 YYEKEE come from the germline V gene (reference sequence). V gave up 0 bases and J gave up 5 bases; unmatched junction bases: 5. This CDR3 is 17 amino acids long. The CDR3 loop reads CASSLGGTGANNSPLHF. CDR3 nucleotide sequence: TGTGCCAGCAGCTTGGGGGGGACAGGGGCGAATAATTCACCCCTCCACTTT.

The chain joins TRBV4-1 to TRBJ1-1; 7 positions match TRBD1. The V and J ends lost 3 bases and 7 bases, in that order; junction bases with no gene match: 11. Germline assignment: CDR1 MGHRA and CDR2 YSYEKL. The CDR3 loop spans 15 amino acids. The CDR3 DNA sequence: TGCGCCAGCAGCCACGAGGGACAGAGGCCCCTTGAAGCTTTCTTT. Its protein is CASSHEGQRPLEAFF.